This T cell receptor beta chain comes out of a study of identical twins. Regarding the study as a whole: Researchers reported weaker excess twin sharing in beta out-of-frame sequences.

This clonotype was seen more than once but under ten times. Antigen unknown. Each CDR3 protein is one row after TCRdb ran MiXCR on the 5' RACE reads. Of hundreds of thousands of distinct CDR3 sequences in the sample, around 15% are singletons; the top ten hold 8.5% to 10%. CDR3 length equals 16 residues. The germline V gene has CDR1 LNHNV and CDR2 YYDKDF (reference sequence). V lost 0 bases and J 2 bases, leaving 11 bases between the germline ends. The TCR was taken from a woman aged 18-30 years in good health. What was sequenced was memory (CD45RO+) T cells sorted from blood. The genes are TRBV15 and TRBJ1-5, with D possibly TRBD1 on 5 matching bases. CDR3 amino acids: CATSRERGAGNQPQHF. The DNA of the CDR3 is TGTGCCACCAGCAGAGAGAGGGGCGCGGGCAATCAGCCCCAGCATTTT.